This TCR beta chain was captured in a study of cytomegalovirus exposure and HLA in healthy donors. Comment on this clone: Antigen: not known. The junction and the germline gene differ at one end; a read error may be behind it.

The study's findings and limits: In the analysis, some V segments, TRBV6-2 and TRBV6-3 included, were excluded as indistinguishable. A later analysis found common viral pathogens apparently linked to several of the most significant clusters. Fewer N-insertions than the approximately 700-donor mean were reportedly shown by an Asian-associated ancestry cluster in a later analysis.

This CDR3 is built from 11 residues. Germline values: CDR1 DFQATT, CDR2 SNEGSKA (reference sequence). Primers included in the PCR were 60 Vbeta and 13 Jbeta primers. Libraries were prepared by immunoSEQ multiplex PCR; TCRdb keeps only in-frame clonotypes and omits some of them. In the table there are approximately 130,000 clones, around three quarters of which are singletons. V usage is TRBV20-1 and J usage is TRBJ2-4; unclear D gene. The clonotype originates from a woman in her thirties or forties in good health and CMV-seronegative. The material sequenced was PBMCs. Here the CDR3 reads CSARGLNSQYF. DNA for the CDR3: TGCAGTGCTAGGGGTTTGAACAGTCAGTACTTC.